This TCR beta chain appears in the sequencing data of a study of blood T cell repertoires in COVID-19. V was shortened by 0 bases and J by 1 base, with 13 bases between the two germline ends. In germline, CDR1 is GTSNPN, CDR2 SVGIG (reference sequence). The CDR3 covers 16 residues. Authors' analysis steps: Quantification of nucleated cells was approximated via reference gene primer amplification. Libraries were prepared by immunoSEQ multiplex PCR; TCRdb keeps only in-frame clonotypes and omits some of them. Clone size and the V and J calls come from that table; the DNA yielded D and trimming. The sample includes approximately 84,000 clones, approximately 82% of them seen just once. Only one count was recorded for this clone.

The sequencing input was peripheral blood. V usage is TRBV30 and J usage is TRBJ1-5; D remains unclear. This receptor was identified in a human donor in a cohort sampled during active COVID-19. CDR3 sequence: CAWSVRSGASNQPQHF. The CDR3 DNA reads TGTGCCTGGAGTGTACGTTCAGGCGCAAGCAATCAGCCCCAGCATTTT. The full variable domain, its missing parts supplied by reference TRBV30 and TRBJ1-5, is SQTIHQWPATLVQPVGSPLSLECTVEGTSNPNLYWYRQAAGRGLQLLFYSVGIGQISSEVPQNLSASRPQDRQFILSSKKLLLSDSGFYLCAWSVRSGASNQPQHFGDGTRLSIL.